Given below is one TCR beta chain in context. This record belongs to a study of shared clonotypes between healthy human individuals. On the study more broadly: The cohort comprised a couple of women and a few men. Their ages spanned 18 to 49 years.

For genomic DNA, unsorted samples relied on approximately 100 million PBMCs. An even split of each subset's genomic DNA across several immunoSEQ plates was performed. TCRdb's copy holds only in-frame clones and misses some; the assay was immunoSEQ multiplex PCR. The sample has fewer than 550,000 clones, 60% to 80% seen once; the top ten hold 12%. The V gene's germline CDR1 is MDHEN and CDR2 SYDVKM. The CDR3 consists of 13 residues. The germline V and J ends were trimmed by 8 bases and 9 bases, with 20 bases remaining between them. This clonotype originated in a woman aged 40 to 49 in good health. Some clones in this sample may be carry-over from other donors' samples. J is TRBJ2-7 and V is TRBV28, with D possibly matching TRBD2 (5 bases). Sequencing input: PBMCs. CDR3 in amino acids: CASRRARPSGQYF. CDR3 in DNA: TGTGCCAGCCGCCGGGCACGGCCGAGCGGGCAGTACTTC.